In this sample, the clone carrying this T cell receptor beta chain turned up a few times. Its antigen remains unknown. CDR3 size: 16 residues. V was clipped by 1 base and J by 3 bases, with 14 bases between them. Germline assignment: CDR1 SGHTA and CDR2 FQGNSA. The data derive from a study of T cells after yellow fever vaccination. Findings and caveats of the study: Detected again after the booster were most primary-vaccination clones, at approximately 95% CD4 and roughly 88% CD8.

TCRdb reprocessed the 5' RACE reads via MiXCR and lists one record per CDR3 protein. The sample has some 560,000 distinct CDR3 sequences; around 21% are singletons. The receptor comes from a man in his thirties or forties who received the YFV17D yellow fever vaccine. This chain uses TRBV7-2 with TRBJ2-3, with unresolved D. This sample comprised PBMCs, obtained 15 days after the yellow fever booster vaccination. The CDR3 spells CASSLDFGIGTDTQYF. The CDR3 DNA is TGTGCCAGCAGCTTAGATTTTGGGATCGGTACAGATACGCAGTATTTT. Full variable domain (rest looked up from reference TRBV7-2 and TRBJ2-3): GAGVSQSPSNKVTEKGKDVELRCDPISGHTALYWYRQSLGQGLEFLIYFQGNSAPDKSGLPSDRFSAERTGGSVSTLTIQRTQQEDSAVYLCASSLDFGIGTDTQYFGPGTRLTVL.